The rows below give T cell receptor beta chains drawn from one sample of a study of beta chain features in type 1 diabetes. The data were produced by immunoSEQ multiplex PCR, yet TCRdb's version contains in-frame clones alone and is incomplete. The table records about 160,000 clones, more than 60% of them present only once. The sample was naive CD4+ T cells from blood. These receptor sequences come from a man aged 30 to 45 with type 1 diabetes. Each CDR3 is given with its conserved first and last residue. The D gene is left open where the match is weak. Some rows mark clone size as missing; the rest say once, few, many or name a class of expanded clone.

V gene	clone size	D gene	J gene	CDR3 length	CDR3 DNA	CDR3 protein
TRBV9	once	TRBD2	TRBJ2-3	17	TGTGCCAGCAGCGTAGCTACCACTAGCGGATCCACAGATACGCAGTATTTT	CASSVATTSGSTDTQYF
TRBV29-1	few	TRBD1	TRBJ1-1	11	TGCAGCGTGACAGGGAGGACTGAAGCTTTCTTT	CSVTGRTEAFF
TRBV30	.	.	TRBJ1-6	17	TGTGCCTGGAGTGTACACAGGTCTAGCTCCTATAATTCACCCCTCCACTTT	CAWSVHRSSSYNSPLHF
TRBV6-5	once	TRBD2	TRBJ2-7	14	TGTGCCAGCAGTTACAAAAGCGGGGGCTACGAGCAGTACTTC	CASSYKSGGYEQYF
TRBV7-9	.	.	TRBJ2-5	15	TGTGCCAGCAGCCCACCGGTTAGCGTGCAAGAGACCCAGTACTTC	CASSPPVSVQETQYF
TRBV13	.	TRBD1	TRBJ2-3	16	TGTGCCAGCAGCCCAACCAAGGGACAGGGGCCAGATACGCAGTATTTT	CASSPTKGQGPDTQYF
TRBV9	once	.	TRBJ1-2	13	TGTGCCAGCAGCGTCGACACTGACTATGGCTACACCTTC	CASSVDTDYGYTF
TRBV12-5	.	TRBD2	TRBJ2-1	16	TGTGCTAGTGGTCAGCGACTAGCGGGGGGACACAATGAGCAGTTCTTC	CASGQRLAGGHNEQFF
TRBV28	.	TRBD1	TRBJ2-7	12	TGTGCCAGCAGTTTGGGGACAGGCGAGCAGTACTTC	CASSLGTGEQYF
TRBV29-1	.	.	TRBJ2-5	14	TGCAGCGTTGTAGTGGACGGAACCGGTGAGACCCAGTACTTC	CSVVVDGTGETQYF
TRBV15	.	TRBD1	TRBJ2-3	17	TGTGCCACCAGCAGAGATCAGGGGGCCTTAAGCACAGATACGCAGTATTTT	CATSRDQGALSTDTQYF
TRBV11-2	.	.	TRBJ2-5	14	TGTGCCAGCAGCTTATTGCGGGCTAGAGAGACCCAGTACTTC	CASSLLRARETQYF
TRBV10-3	few	.	TRBJ2-7	13	TGTGCCATCAGTGACGGAACTGTGGACGAGCAGTACTTC	CAISDGTVDEQYF
TRBV2	.	TRBD1	TRBJ1-5	13	TGTGCCAGCCGGACAGGGGGCGGCCAGCCCCAGCATTTT	CASRTGGGQPQHF
TRBV30	.	.	TRBJ2-3	16	TGTGCCTGGAGTGTGGGGTTGGCAGGGAGTCGTCATACGCAGTATTTT	CAWSVGLAGSRHTQYF
TRBV6-6	.	.	TRBJ1-1	14	TGTGCCAGCAACCACGGACAGCTGAACACTGAAGCTTTCTTT	CASNHGQLNTEAFF
TRBV29-1	.	.	TRBJ2-5	11	TGCAGCGCAGGACCTTTTCAAAGCCAGTACTTC	CSAGPFQSQYF
TRBV10-3	few	.	TRBJ1-6	14	TGTGCCATCAGTGAGTCGGACGGTAATTCACCCCTCCACTTT	CAISESDGNSPLHF
TRBV14	few	.	TRBJ2-3	11	TGTGCCAGCGCCGCTGCAAGAACGCAGTATTTT	CASAAARTQYF
TRBV25-1	.	.	TRBJ2-3	12	TGTGCCAGCAGTCCTTTCACAGATACGCAGTATTTT	CASSPFTDTQYF
TRBV9	.	.	TRBJ2-3	15	TGTGCCAGCAGGGAGAGGGAGGAATTCACAGATACGCAGTATTTT	CASREREEFTDTQYF
TRBV9	.	.	TRBJ2-1	15	TGTGCCAGCAGCGTACAGGGGAGCTCCTACAATGAGCAGTTCTTC	CASSVQGSSYNEQFF
TRBV4-1	.	.	TRBJ1-4	16	TGCGCCAGCAGCCGGGGATTACCTGCAACTAATGAAAAACTGTTTTTT	CASSRGLPATNEKLFF
TRBV10-3	.	.	TRBJ1-2	15	TGTGCCATCAAAGAGGACAGCTCTTCTAACTATGGCTACACCTTC	CAIKEDSSSNYGYTF
TRBV7-2	few	.	TRBJ2-7	12	TGTGCCAGCAGCTTACTAGGTTACGAGCAGTACTTC	CASSLLGYEQYF